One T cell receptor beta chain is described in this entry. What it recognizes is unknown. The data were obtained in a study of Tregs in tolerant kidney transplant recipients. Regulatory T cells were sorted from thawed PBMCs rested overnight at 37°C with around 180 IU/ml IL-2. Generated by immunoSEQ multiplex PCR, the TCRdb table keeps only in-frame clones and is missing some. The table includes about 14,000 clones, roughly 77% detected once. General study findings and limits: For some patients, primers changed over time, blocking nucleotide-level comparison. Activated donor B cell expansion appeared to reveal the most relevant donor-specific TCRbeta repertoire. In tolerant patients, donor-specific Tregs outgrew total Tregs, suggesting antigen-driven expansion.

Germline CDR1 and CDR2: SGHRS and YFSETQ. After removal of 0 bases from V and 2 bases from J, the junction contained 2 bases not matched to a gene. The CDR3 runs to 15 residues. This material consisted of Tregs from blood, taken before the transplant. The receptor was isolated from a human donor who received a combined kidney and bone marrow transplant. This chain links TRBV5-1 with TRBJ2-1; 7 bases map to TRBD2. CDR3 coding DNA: TGCGCCAGCAGCTTGGACGGGAGGCCCTACAATGAGCAGTTCTTC. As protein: CASSLDGRPYNEQFF.